This paragraph covers one TCR beta chain sequence. No antigen is known for it. There are 17 residues in the CDR3. Deletions cut 5 bases from V and 0 bases from J, with 14 bases between. Germline V CDR1 and CDR2: MDHEN, SYDVKM. The source of the sample is a study of CD8+CD57+ T cells in acquired aplastic anemia. Study-wide context: The mean DNA yield obtained from sorted CD4+ and CD8+ cells came to approximately 3 ug.

TCR beta VDJ and CDR3 were profiled, and genomic DNA was the template. TCRdb independently ran MiXCR on the reads; one entry per CDR3 protein. The top ten clones hold around 13% of a sample with some 180,000 distinct CDR3 sequences, 45% to 60% of them seen once. Patients picked for sequencing had shown CD8+CD57+ cell expansion detected by flow cytometry. A severe acquired aplastic anemia diagnosis applied to all patients. The study's findings and limits: Common to patients and controls were roughly 30 CD8+ CDR3 sequences. Controls did not differ significantly from patients in CD8+ Simpson's diversity.

The sample was sorted CD4+, CD8+, or CD8+CD57+ T cells (not recorded which) from PBMCs. The J gene is TRBJ1-6, the V gene TRBV28; D gene ambiguous. The sequence was obtained from a human donor with aplastic anemia. The CDR3 is CASSVSDLISYNSPLHF. The CDR3 DNA sequence: TGTGCCAGCAGTGTGTCTGACCTCATCTCCTATAATTCACCCCTCCACTTT.